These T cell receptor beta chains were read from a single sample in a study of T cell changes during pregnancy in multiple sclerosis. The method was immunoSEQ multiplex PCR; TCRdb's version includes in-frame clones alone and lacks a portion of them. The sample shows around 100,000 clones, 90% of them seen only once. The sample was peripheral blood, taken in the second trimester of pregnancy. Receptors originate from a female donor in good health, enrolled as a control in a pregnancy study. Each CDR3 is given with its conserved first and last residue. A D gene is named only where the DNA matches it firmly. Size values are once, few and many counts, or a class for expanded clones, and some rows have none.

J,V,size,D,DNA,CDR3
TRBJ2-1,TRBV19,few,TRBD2,TGTGCCAGTACTCGACTAGCGACGAGCTCCTACAATGAGCAGTTCTTC,CASTRLATSSYNEQFF
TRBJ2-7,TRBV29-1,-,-,TGCAGCGCTAAGAGAGGGCCCAATCCCTACGAGCAGTACTTC,CSAKRGPNPYEQYF
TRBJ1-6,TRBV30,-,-,TGTGCCTGGAGTGTACCGAGCTCCTATAATTCACCCCTCCACTTT,CAWSVPSSYNSPLHF
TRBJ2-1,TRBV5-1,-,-,TGCGCCAGCAGCTTGGGGCCCGGGAGTCTGGACAATGAGCAGTTCTTC,CASSLGPGSLDNEQFF
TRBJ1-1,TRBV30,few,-,TGTGCCTGGAACCCAGGCAGGTCCTACACTGAAGCTTTCTTT,CAWNPGRSYTEAFF
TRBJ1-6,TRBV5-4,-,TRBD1,TGTGCCAGCAGCTTTGACAGGGCAAACTATAATTCACCCCTCCACTTT,CASSFDRANYNSPLHF
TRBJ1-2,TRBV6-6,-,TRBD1,TGTGCCAGCAGTCCTCCGGGACAGGATGGCTACACCTTC,CASSPPGQDGYTF
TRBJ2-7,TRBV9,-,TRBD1,TGTGCCAGCAGCGTAGCTAAGGGACAGGGCTACGAGCAGTACTTC,CASSVAKGQGYEQYF
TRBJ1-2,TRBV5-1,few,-,TGCGCCAGCAGCCGTGAGCAGGGGCTGGATGGCTACACCTTC,CASSREQGLDGYTF
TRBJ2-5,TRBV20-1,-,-,TGCAGTGCTTCGTACCAAGAGACCCAGTACTTC,CSASYQETQYF
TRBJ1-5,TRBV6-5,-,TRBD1,TGTGCCAGCAGTCCTGACAGGGATTGGCAGCCCCAGCATTTT,CASSPDRDWQPQHF
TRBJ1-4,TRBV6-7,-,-,TGTGCCAACCCCGCCTTGGGGGCCGGACATGAAAAACTGTTTTTT,CANPALGAGHEKLFF
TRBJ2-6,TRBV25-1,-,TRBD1,TGTGCCAGCAGTGAATATGACAGGGGAGCTGGGGCCAACGTCCTGACTTTC,CASSEYDRGAGANVLTF
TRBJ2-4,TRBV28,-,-,TGTGCCAGCCGTCCTAGAATGAACATTCAGTACTTC,CASRPRMNIQYF
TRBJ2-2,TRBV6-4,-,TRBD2,TGTGCCAGCAGTGCGACTAGCGGGAGCCACACCGGGGAGCTGTTTTTT,CASSATSGSHTGELFF
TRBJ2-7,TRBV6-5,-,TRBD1,TGTGCCAGCAGTTACTCGCGGACAGGGACCTACGAGCAGTACTTC,CASSYSRTGTYEQYF
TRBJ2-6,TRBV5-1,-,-,TGCGCCAGCAGCGTAACAGTTAGCTCTGGGGCCAACGTCCTGACTTTC,CASSVTVSSGANVLTF
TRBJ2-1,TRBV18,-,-,TGTGCCAGCTCAACTATAGCGGAGAAGGGGCAGTTCTTC,CASSTIAEKGQFF
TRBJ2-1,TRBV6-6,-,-,TGTGCCAGCAGTTATGCCCAGGCTCGATCCAATGAGCAGTTCTTC,CASSYAQARSNEQFF
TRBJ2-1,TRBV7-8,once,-,TGTGCCAGCAGCTTAGGGGGCCATGAGCAGTTCTTC,CASSLGGHEQFF
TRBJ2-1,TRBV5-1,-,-,TGCGCCAGCAGCTGGCCCCGGACAGTAACTAGCGCTCCCCCATACAATGAGCAGTTCTTC,CASSWPRTVTSAPPYNEQFF
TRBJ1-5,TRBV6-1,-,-,TGTGCCAGCAGTGAAGGCAGGGTGGGCAATCAGCCCCAGCATTTT,CASSEGRVGNQPQHF
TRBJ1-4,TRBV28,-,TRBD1,TGTGCCAGCAGTTTAGGGACAGGGTTTGAAAAACTGTTTTTT,CASSLGTGFEKLFF
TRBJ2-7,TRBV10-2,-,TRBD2,TGCGCCAGCAGTGAGTCAGGCCTAGCGGGAGAGCAGTACTTC,CASSESGLAGEQYF
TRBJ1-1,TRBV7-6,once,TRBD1,TGTGCCAGCAGCTTGGGGACAGGGGGCCTCAACACTGAAGCTTTCTTT,CASSLGTGGLNTEAFF
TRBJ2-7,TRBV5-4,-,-,TGTGCCAGCAGCCCGGACAGCAGCTCCTACGAGCAGTACTTC,CASSPDSSSYEQYF
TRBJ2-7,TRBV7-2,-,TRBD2,TGTGCCAGCAGCACCGGACTAGCGGGAGGTGGCGAGCAGTACTTC,CASSTGLAGGGEQYF
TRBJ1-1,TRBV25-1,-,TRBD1,TGTGCCAGCAGTGATTCGTGGGCCGGACAGGGTGACGCTTTCTTT,CASSDSWAGQGDAFF
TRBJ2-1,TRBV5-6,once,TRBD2,TGTGCCAGCAGCTCGTCCGGGACTAGCTCCTACAATGAGCAGTTCTTC,CASSSSGTSSYNEQFF
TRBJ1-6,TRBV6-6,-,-,TGTGCCAGCAGTATCCGGGGGGCTGATAGTTCACCCCTCCACTTT,CASSIRGADSSPLHF
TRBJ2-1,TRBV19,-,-,TGTGCCAGTAGTAGAGGGTCCTCCTACAATGAGCAGTTCTTC,CASSRGSSYNEQFF
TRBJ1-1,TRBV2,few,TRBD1,TGTGCCAGCAGTGGACAGGGTTACACTGAAGCTTTCTTT,CASSGQGYTEAFF
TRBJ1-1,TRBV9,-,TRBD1,TGTGCCAGCAGCTTCCGGGACAGACTTTCTGAAGCTTTCTTT,CASSFRDRLSEAFF
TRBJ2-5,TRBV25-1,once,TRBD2,TGTGCCAGCAGGAGGGTAGCGGGGGGGCAAGAGACCCAGTACTTC,CASRRVAGGQETQYF
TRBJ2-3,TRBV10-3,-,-,TGTGCCATCAGTGAGTCGGAAGAAGGGGCAGATACGCAGTATTTT,CAISESEEGADTQYF
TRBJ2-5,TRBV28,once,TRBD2,TGTGCCAGCAGCCGACTAGCGGGCGGGAGGGACCAAGAGACCCAGTACTTC,CASSRLAGGRDQETQYF
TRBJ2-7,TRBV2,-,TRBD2,TGTGCCAGCAGCGCCGACAGGGGGCGAGGGACTAGCGGGAGAGGGCCACTTTGGGAGCAGTACTTC,CASSADRGRGTSGRGPLWEQYF
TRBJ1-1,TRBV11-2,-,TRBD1,TGTGCCAGCAGCTCGCGAGGAGGGACAGGGGATGAAGCTTTCTTT,CASSSRGGTGDEAFF